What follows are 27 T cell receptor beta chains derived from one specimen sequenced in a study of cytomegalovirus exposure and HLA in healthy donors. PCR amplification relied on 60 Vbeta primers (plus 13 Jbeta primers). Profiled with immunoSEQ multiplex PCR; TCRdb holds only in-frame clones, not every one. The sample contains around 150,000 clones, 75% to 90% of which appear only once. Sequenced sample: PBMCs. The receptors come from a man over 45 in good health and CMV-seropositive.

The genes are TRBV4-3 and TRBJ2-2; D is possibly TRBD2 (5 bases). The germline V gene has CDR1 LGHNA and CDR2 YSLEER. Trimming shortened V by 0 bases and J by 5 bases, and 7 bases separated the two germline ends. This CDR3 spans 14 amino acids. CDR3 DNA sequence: TGCGCCAGCAGCCAAGATTGGGAGACCGGGGAGCTGTTTTTT. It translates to CASSQDWETGELFF.

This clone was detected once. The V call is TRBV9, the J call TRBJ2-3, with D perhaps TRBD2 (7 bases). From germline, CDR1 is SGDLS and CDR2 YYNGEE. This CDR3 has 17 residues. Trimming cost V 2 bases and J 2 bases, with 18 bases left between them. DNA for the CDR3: TGTGCCAGCAGCGTCAAGGGGGGAGGGCGCTACACAGATACGCAGTATTTT. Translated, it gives CASSVKGGGRYTDTQYF.

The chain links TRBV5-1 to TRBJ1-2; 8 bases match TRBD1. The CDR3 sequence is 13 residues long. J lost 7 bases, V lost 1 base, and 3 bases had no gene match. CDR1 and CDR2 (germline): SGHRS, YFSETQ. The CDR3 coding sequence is TGCGCCAGCAGCTTGCAGGGGGCGCGTGGCTACACCTTC. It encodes CASSLQGARGYTF.

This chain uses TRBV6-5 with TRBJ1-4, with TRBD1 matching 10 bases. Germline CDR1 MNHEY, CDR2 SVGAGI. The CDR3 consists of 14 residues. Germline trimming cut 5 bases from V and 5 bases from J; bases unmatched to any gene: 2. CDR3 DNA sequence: TGTGCCAGCAGTAGGACAGGGGGAAATGAAAAACTGTTTTTT. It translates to CASSRTGGNEKLFF.

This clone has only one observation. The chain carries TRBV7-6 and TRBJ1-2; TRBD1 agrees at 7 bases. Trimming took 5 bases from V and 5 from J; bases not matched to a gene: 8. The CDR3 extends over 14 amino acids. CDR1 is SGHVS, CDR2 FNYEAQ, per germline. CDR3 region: CASSPSGTAYGYTF. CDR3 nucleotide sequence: TGTGCCAGCAGCCCCTCCGGGACAGCATATGGCTACACCTTC.

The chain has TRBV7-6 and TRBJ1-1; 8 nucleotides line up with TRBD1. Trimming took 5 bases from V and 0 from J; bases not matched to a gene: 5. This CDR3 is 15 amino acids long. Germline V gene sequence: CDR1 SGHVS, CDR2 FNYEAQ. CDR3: CASSERTGLNTEAFF. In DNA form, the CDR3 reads TGTGCCAGCAGCGAAAGGACAGGGTTGAACACTGAAGCTTTCTTT.

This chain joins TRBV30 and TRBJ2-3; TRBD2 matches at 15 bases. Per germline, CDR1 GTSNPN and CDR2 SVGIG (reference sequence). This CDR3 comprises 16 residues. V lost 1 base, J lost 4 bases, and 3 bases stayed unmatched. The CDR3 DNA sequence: TGTGCCTGGAGTGATCGGACTAGCGGGGGGGCAGATACGCAGTATTTT. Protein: CAWSDRTSGGADTQYF.

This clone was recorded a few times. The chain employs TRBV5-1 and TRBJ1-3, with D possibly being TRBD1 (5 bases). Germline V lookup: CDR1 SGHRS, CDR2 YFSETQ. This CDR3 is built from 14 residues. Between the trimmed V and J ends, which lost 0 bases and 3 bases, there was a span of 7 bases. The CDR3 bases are TGCGCCAGCAGCTTGGGGGGGGATGGAAACACCATATATTTT. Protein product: CASSLGGDGNTIYF.

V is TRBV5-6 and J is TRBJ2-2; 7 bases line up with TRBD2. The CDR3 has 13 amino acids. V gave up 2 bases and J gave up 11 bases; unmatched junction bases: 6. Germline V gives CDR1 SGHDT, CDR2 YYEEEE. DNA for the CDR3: TGTGCCAGCAGCTTTTGGGGGGGGGTCGAGCTGTTTTTT. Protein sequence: CASSFWGGVELFF.

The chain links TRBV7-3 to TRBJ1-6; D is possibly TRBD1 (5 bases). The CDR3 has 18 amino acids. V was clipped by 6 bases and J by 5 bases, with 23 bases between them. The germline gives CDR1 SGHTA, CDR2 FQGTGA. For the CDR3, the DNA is TGTGCCAGCAGACAAAAACTGATCCCAGGGTTGCATAATTCACCCCTCCACTTT. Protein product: CASRQKLIPGLHNSPLHF.

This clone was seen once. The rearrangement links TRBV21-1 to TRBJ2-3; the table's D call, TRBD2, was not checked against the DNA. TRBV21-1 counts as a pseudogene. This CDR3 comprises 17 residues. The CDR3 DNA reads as TGTGCCAGCAGGCTCGGGACTAGCGGGAGTAGGACAGATACGCAGTATTTT. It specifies CASRLGTSGSRTDTQYF.

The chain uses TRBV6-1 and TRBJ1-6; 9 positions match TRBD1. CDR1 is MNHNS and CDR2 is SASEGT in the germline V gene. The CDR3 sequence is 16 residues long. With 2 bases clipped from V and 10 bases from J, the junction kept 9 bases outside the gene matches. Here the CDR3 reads CASSELGQGIESPLHF. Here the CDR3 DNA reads TGTGCCAGCAGTGAATTAGGACAGGGGATAGAGTCACCCCTCCACTTT.

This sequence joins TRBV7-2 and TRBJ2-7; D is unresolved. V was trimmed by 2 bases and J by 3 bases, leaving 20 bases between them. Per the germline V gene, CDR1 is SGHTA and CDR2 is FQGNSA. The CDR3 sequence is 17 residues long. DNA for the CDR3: TGTGCCAGCAGCTTAACGTCTATCCGGGTCCTAAACTACGAGCAGTACTTC. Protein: CASSLTSIRVLNYEQYF.

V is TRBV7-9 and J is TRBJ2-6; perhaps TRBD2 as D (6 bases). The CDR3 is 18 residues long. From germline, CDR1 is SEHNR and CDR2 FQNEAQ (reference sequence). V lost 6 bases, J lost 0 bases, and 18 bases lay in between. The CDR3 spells CASRSVAGSASGANVLTF. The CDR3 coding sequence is TGTGCCAGCAGATCGGTGGCGGGATCGGCCTCTGGGGCCAACGTCCTGACTTTC.

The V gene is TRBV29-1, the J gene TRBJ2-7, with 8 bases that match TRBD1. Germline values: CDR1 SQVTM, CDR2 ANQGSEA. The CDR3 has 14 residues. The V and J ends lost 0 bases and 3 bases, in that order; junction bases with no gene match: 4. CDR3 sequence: CSVEDGTGDYEQYF. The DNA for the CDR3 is TGCAGCGTTGAAGATGGGACAGGAGACTACGAGCAGTACTTC.

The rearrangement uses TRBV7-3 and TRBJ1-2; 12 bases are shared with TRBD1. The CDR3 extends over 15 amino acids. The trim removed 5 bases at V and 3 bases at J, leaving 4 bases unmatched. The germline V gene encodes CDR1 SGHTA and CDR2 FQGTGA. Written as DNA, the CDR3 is TGTGCCAGCAGCGAGGGGACAGGGGGCGACTATGGCTACACCTTC. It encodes CASSEGTGGDYGYTF.

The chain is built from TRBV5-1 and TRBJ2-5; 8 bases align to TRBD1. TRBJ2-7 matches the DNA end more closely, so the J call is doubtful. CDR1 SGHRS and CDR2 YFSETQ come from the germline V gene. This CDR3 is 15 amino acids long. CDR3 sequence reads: CASSDGTGGPYEQYF. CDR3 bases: TGCGCCAGCAGCGACGGGACAGGTGGGCCCTACGAGCAGTACTTC.

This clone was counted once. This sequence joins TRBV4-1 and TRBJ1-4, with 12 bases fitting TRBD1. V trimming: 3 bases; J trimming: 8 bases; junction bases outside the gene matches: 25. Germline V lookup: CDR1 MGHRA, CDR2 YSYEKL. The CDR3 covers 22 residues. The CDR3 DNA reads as TGCGCCAGCAGCCAGGCAGAGGCCCTTACCGGGACAGGGGGCGCCGGTGGCGAAAAACTGTTTTTT. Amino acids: CASSQAEALTGTGGAGGEKLFF.

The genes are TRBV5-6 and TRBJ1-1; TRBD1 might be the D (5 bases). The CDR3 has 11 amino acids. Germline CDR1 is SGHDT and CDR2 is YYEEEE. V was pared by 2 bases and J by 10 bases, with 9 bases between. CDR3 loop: CASSLGQGAFF. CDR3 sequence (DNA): TGTGCCAGCAGCTTAGGACAAGGAGCTTTCTTT.

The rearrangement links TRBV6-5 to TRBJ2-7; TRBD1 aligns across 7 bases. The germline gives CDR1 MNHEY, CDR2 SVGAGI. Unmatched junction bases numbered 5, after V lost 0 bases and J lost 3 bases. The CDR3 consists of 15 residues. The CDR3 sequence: CASSYSSSGGYEQYF. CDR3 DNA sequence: TGTGCCAGCAGTTACTCGAGTTCAGGGGGCTACGAGCAGTACTTC.

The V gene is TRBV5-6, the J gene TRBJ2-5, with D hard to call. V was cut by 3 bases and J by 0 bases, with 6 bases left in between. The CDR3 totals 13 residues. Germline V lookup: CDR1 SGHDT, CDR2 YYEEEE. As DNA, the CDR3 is TGTGCCAGCAGCTACCGGGACCAAGAGACCCAGTACTTC. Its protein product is CASSYRDQETQYF.

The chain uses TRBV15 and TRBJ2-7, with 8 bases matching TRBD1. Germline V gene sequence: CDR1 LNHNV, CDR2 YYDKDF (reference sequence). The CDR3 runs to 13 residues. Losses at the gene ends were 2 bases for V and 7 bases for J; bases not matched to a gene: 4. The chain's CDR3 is CATSRYYRGEQYF. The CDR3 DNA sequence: TGTGCCACCAGCAGATACTACAGGGGGGAGCAGTACTTC.

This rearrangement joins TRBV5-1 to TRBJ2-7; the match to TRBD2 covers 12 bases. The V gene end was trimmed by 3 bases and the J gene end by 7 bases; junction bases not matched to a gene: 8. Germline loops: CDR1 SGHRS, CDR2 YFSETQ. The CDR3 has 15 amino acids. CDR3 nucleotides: TGCGCCAGCAGCTCCCCTAGCGGGGGGGCTAGGGAGCAGTACTTC. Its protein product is CASSSPSGGAREQYF.

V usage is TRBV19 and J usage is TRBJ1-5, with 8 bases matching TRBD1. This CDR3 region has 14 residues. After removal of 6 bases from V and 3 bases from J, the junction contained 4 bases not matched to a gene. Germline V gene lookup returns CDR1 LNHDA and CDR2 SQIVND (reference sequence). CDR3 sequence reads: CASRATGDNQPQHF. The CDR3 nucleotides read TGTGCCAGTAGGGCGACAGGGGACAATCAGCCCCAGCATTTT.

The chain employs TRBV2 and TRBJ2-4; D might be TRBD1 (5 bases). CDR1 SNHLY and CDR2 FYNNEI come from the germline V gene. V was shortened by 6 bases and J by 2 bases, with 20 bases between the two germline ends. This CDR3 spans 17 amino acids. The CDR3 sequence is CASRGTEDIAPKNIQYF. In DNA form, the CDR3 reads TGTGCCAGCAGGGGAACCGAGGACATCGCGCCCAAAAACATTCAGTACTTC.

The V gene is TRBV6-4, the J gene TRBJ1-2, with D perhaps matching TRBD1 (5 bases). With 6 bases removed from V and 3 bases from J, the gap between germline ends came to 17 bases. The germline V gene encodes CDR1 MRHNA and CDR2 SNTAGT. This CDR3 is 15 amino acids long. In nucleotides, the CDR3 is TGTGCCAGCAGCTCCCACTGGCAGGGTGACTATGGCTACACCTTC. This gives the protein CASSSHWQGDYGYTF.

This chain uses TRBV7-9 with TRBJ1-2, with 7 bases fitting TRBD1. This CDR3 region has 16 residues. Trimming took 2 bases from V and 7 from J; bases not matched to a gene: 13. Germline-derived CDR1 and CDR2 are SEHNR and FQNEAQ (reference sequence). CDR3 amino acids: CASSLLRDSASGGYTF. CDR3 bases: TGTGCCAGCAGCTTATTACGGGACAGCGCGTCGGGTGGCTACACCTTC.